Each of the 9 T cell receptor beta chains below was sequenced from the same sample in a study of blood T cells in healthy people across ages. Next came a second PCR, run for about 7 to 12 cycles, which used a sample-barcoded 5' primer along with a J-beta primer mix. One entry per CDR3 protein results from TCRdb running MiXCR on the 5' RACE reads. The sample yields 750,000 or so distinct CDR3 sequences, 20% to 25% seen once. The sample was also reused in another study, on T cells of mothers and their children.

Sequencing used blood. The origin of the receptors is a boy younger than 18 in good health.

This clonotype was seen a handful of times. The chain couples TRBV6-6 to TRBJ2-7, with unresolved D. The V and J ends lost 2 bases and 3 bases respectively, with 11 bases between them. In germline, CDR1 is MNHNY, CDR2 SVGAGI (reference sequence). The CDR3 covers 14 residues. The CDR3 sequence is CASSYSLPSYEQYF. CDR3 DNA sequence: TGTGCCAGCAGTTACAGCCTCCCTAGCTACGAGCAGTACTTC.

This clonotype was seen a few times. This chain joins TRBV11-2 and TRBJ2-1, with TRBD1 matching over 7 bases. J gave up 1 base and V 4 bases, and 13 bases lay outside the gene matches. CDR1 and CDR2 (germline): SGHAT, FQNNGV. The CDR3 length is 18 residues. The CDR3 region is CASSSEIEGAGSYNEQFF. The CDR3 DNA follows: TGTGCCAGCAGCTCAGAGATCGAGGGGGCTGGATCCTACAATGAGCAGTTCTTC. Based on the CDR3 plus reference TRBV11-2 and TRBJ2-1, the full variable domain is EAGVAQSPRYKIIEKRQSVAFWCNPISGHATLYWYQQILGQGPKLLIQFQNNGVVDDSQLPKDRFSAERLKGVDSTLKIQPAKLEDSAVYLCASSSEIEGAGSYNEQFFGPGTRLTVL.

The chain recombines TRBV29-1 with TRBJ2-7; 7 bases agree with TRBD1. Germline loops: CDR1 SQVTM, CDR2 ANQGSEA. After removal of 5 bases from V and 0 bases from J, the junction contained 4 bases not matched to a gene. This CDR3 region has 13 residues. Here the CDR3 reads CSVSGQDSYEQYF. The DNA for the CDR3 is TGCAGCGTTTCCGGACAGGACTCCTACGAGCAGTACTTC.

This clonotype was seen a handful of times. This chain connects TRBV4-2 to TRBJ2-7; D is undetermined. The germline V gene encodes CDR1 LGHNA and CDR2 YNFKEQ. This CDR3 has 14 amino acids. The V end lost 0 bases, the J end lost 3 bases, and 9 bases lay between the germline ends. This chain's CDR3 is CASSQDGVGYEQYF. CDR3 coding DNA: TGTGCCAGCAGCCAAGATGGTGTTGGCTACGAGCAGTACTTC.

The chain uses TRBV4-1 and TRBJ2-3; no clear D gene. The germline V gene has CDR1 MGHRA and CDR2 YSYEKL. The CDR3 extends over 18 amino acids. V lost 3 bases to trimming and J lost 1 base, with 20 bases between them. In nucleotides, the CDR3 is TGCGCCAGCAGCCAGCTAAAGTTGAAGGAATTGGGCACAGATACGCAGTATTTT. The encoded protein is CASSQLKLKELGTDTQYF.

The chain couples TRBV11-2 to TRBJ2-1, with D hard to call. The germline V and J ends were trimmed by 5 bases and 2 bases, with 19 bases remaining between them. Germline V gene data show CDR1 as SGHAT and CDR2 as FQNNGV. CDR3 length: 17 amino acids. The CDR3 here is CASSPNPGRETYNEQFF. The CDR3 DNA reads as TGTGCCAGCAGCCCAAACCCGGGCAGAGAGACCTACAATGAGCAGTTCTTC.

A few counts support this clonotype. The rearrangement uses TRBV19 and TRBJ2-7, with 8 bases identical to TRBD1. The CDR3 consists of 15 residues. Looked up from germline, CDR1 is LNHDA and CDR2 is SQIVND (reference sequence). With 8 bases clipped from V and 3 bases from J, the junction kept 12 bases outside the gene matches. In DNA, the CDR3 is TGTGCCAGTCCTGAAAGGGGAACAGGGGGCTACGAGCAGTACTTC. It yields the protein CASPERGTGGYEQYF.

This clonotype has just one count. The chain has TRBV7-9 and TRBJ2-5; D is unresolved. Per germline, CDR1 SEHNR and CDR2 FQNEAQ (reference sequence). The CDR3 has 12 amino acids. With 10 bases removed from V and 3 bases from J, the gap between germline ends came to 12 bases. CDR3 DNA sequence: TGTGCCACCACACGAAAAGAAGAGACCCAGTACTTC. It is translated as CATTRKEETQYF.

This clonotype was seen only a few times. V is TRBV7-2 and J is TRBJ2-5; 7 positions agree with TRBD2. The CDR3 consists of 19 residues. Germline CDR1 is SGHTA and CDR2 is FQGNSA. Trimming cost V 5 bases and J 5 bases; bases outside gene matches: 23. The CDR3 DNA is TGTGCCAGCAGCCCCCTCCCATCTCGGCTAGCGGTGTCGTTGGAGACCCAGTACTTC. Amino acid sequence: CASSPLPSRLAVSLETQYF.